These 30 T cell receptor beta chains originate from one sample sequenced in a study of T cells in Graves' hyperthyroidism and ophthalmopathy. RNA transcripts were the template for amplifying TCR beta CDR3 regions. First-round RT-PCR with HTBI primers amplified the TCR CDR3 region. TCRdb used MiXCR to reprocess the multiplex PCR reads, holding one entry per CDR3 protein. Of around 390,000 distinct CDR3 sequences listed, 13% to 15% are singletons. Sequencing used blood. Every receptor here comes from a woman in her 30s with Graves' ophthalmopathy.

This clonotype has more than one count but fewer than ten. The genes are TRBV2 and TRBJ1-5; D may be TRBD1 (5 bases). Germline V CDR1 and CDR2: SNHLY, FYNNEI. Trimming removed 6 bases from V and 5 bases from J, with 23 bases in between. The CDR3 extends over 17 amino acids. The CDR3 region has the DNA TGTGCCAGCAGCCCGGGGGGGATGGAAAACGTTTATCAGCCCCAGCATTTT. This translates into CASSPGGMENVYQPQHF.

There are a few counts of this clonotype. The rearrangement joins TRBV5-1 to TRBJ1-2, with 8 bases lining up with TRBD1. This CDR3 contains 13 residues. Germline-derived CDR1 and CDR2 are SGHRS and YFSETQ. The V segment lost 1 base and the J segment 8 bases; nucleotides outside the gene matches: 4. The CDR3 reads CASSLPGGKGYTF. The CDR3 bases are TGCGCCAGCAGCTTGCCAGGGGGCAAAGGCTACACCTTC.

Ten or more counts support this clonotype. This chain connects TRBV2 to TRBJ1-1; TRBD1 might be the D (5 bases). The V end was cut by 6 bases, the J end by 4 bases, with 12 bases between. The CDR3 length is 13 residues. Germline V lookup: CDR1 SNHLY, CDR2 FYNNEI. The CDR3 region is CASSKNGGTEAFF. The CDR3 DNA reads as TGTGCCAGCAGCAAAAATGGGGGCACTGAAGCTTTCTTT.

This clonotype has a handful of counts. The CDR3 sequence is CASSPGSMGRVDGYTF. CDR3 sequence (DNA): TGTGCCAGCAGCCCAGGTTCGATGGGCAGAGTGGATGGCTACACCTTC. This rearrangement joins TRBV7-2 to TRBJ1-2; no clear D. The V end was cut by 5 bases, the J end by 6 bases, with 22 bases between. The CDR3 extends over 16 amino acids. Germline CDR1 and CDR2: SGHTA and FQGNSA.

The CDR3 region has the DNA TGTGCCGCTCGGTGGGGCAGGGAGAACACTGAAGCTTTCTTT. Protein product: CAARWGRENTEAFF. The gene calls are TRBV30 and TRBJ1-1; possible D gene TRBD1, 5 bases. CDR3 length: 14 residues. The germline V gene encodes CDR1 GTSNPN and CDR2 SVGIG (reference sequence). Trimming left V 8 bases short and J 1 base short, with 17 bases between.

In this sample, this clonotype turned up many times. The chain joins TRBV10-2 to TRBJ1-1; D is uncertain. The V end was cut by 5 bases, the J end by 3 bases, with 7 bases between. CDR3 length: 12 residues. Germline-derived CDR1 and CDR2 are WSHSY and SAAADI. The CDR3 protein is CASSYEYTEAFF. The CDR3 DNA follows: TGCGCCAGCAGTTATGAATACACTGAAGCTTTCTTT.

This clonotype was recorded at least ten times. The chain couples TRBV12-3 or TRBV12-4 to TRBJ1-3; D not resolved. The CDR3 contains 16 residues. The V gene lost 8 bases and the J gene lost 3 bases, with 20 bases spanning the gap. As DNA, the CDR3 is TGTGCCAGCCTCACGACTAGGACGGTTTTTGGAAACACCATATATTTT. Translating it yields CASLTTRTVFGNTIYF.

This chain connects TRBV24-1 to TRBJ1-1, with 8 bases lining up with TRBD1. The V gene's germline CDR1 is KGHDR and CDR2 SFDVKD. V dropped 4 bases and J dropped 1; count of bases not matched to a gene: 4. The CDR3 runs 15 residues. The CDR3, as DNA: TGTGCCACCAGTGACCCCGGGACAGGGAACACTGAAGCTTTCTTT. It specifies CATSDPGTGNTEAFF.

This clonotype was counted ten times or more. This chain links TRBV28 with TRBJ1-5; D unresolved. Germline CDR1 MDHEN, CDR2 SYDVKM. V lost 2 bases to trimming and J lost 3 bases, with 14 bases between them. CDR3 length: 16 amino acids. The DNA of the CDR3 is TGTGCCAGCAGTTTACTCCTTGGGGTGACCAATCAGCCCCAGCATTTT. Amino acids: CASSLLLGVTNQPQHF.

The chain joins TRBV12-3 or TRBV12-4 to TRBJ1-3; the D gene is possibly TRBD1 (6 bases). The CDR3 runs 14 residues. Trimming stripped 7 bases from V and 1 base from J, with 11 bases between. The CDR3 loop is CASIRDISGNTIYF. The CDR3 DNA sequence: TGTGCCAGCATCCGGGACATATCTGGAAACACCATATATTTT.

In its sample, this clonotype was seen a few times. The chain uses TRBV20-1 and TRBJ1-2; the D gene is possibly TRBD1 (6 bases). The CDR3 loop spans 15 amino acids. V dropped 3 bases and J dropped 5 bases, with 19 bases sitting between them. CDR1 is DFQATT, CDR2 SNEGSKA, per germline (reference sequence). The CDR3, as DNA: TGCAGTGCTAGTAGCGCGGACAGATGGGGTTATGGCTACACCTTC. Its protein is CSASSADRWGYGYTF.

This clonotype was detected ten times or more. The V call is TRBV12-3 or TRBV12-4, the J call TRBJ2-1; 12 bases are shared with TRBD2. CDR3 size: 15 residues. J was trimmed by 2 bases and V by 6 bases; bases with no gene match: 2. CDR3 bases: TGTGCCAGCAGGCTAGCGGGGGGGCCCTACAATGAGCAGTTCTTC. Translating it yields CASRLAGGPYNEQFF.

The chain carries TRBV10-1 and TRBJ2-1; 8 positions agree with TRBD1. CDR1 is WNHNN and CDR2 is SYGVQD in the germline V gene (reference sequence). The CDR3 contains 15 residues. The V segment lost 3 bases and the J segment 6 bases; nucleotides outside the gene matches: 7. The CDR3 DNA is TGCGCCAGCAGTGAACGACAGGGGTCTTTCAATGAGCAGTTCTTC. Residues: CASSERQGSFNEQFF.

This clonotype was observed many times. The chain couples TRBV29-1 to TRBJ1-1; D call uncertain. The CDR3 consists of 15 residues. The V end was cut by 4 bases, the J end by 1 base, with 16 bases between. Per germline, CDR1 SQVTM and CDR2 ANQGSEA. This chain's CDR3 is CSVALGWGTNTEAFF. In nucleotides, the CDR3 is TGCAGCGTTGCCCTCGGGTGGGGAACGAACACTGAAGCTTTCTTT.

In its sample, this clonotype was seen many times. Here the CDR3 reads CASSRSATYTDTQYF. DNA for the CDR3: TGTGCCAGCTCCCGATCTGCTACATACACAGATACGCAGTATTTT. This rearrangement joins TRBV13 to TRBJ2-3; D gene ambiguous. CDR1 is PRHDT and CDR2 is FYEKMQ in the germline V gene (reference sequence). V was trimmed by 8 bases and J by 2 bases, leaving 17 bases between them. The CDR3 loop spans 15 amino acids.

In this sample, this clonotype turned up many times. The chain is built from TRBV5-5 and TRBJ1-1; D remains ambiguous. Trimming shortened V by 0 bases and J by 5 bases, and 8 bases separated the two germline ends. CDR3 length: 13 residues. In germline, CDR1 is SGHKS, CDR2 YYEKEE (reference sequence). In nucleotides, the CDR3 is TGTGCCAGCAGCTTGGGGTGGGGAACTGAAGCTTTCTTT. It is translated as CASSLGWGTEAFF.

This clonotype came up many times. The V call is TRBV6-1, the J call TRBJ2-7; D remains unclear. Trimming pared 10 bases from V and 3 bases from J, leaving 10 bases between. The CDR3 length is 11 residues. Germline V gene lookup returns CDR1 MNHNS and CDR2 SASEGT. The CDR3 DNA sequence: TGTGCCACCAATGACAACTACGAGCAGTACTTC. Residues: CATNDNYEQYF.

At least ten counts were recorded for this clonotype. The chain combines TRBV18 with TRBJ2-7; possible D gene TRBD1, 5 bases. The CDR3 contains 13 residues. Trimming stripped 6 bases from V and 0 bases from J, with 9 bases between. CDR1 and CDR2 (germline): KGHSH, LQKENI. The chain's CDR3 is CASSTGHSYEQYF. Written as DNA, the CDR3 is TGTGCCAGCTCCACAGGCCACTCCTACGAGCAGTACTTC.

Many counts were recorded for this clonotype. V gene TRBV11-3 combines with J gene TRBJ1-1, with a possible D match to TRBD1 (5 bases). CDR1 is SGHNT, CDR2 YENEEA, per germline. The CDR3 covers 17 residues. Between the trimmed V and J ends, which lost 5 bases and 4 bases, there was a span of 23 bases. The CDR3 loop reads CASSGPGGKWFSTEAFF. DNA of the CDR3: TGTGCCAGCAGCGGACCTGGGGGGAAATGGTTTAGCACTGAAGCTTTCTTT. Looking up the rest from reference TRBV11-3 and TRBJ1-1 gives the full variable domain: EAGVVQSPRYKIIEKKQPVAFWCNPISGHNTLYWYLQNLGQGPELLIRYENEEAVDDSQLPKDRFSAERLKGVDSTLKIQPAELGDSAVYLCASSGPGGKWFSTEAFFGQGTRLTVV.

This sequence joins TRBV6-1 and TRBJ2-7; maybe TRBD2 (5 bases). V lost 5 bases and J 0 bases, leaving 20 bases between the germline ends. From germline, CDR1 is MNHNS and CDR2 SASEGT. The CDR3 contains 17 residues. The CDR3 spells CASSSIIDRGTSYEQYF. The CDR3 nucleotides are TGTGCCAGCAGTTCCATAATTGATCGGGGAACCTCCTACGAGCAGTACTTC.

This clonotype was seen a handful of times. This chain uses TRBV5-8 with TRBJ2-7, with D uncertain. CDR3 size: 13 residues. The ends were cut back, 4 bases at V and 2 bases at J, with 10 bases in the middle. The germline gives CDR1 SGHTS, CDR2 YDEGEE. CDR3 loop: CASSIQSPYEQYF. In DNA, the CDR3 is TGTGCCAGCAGCATACAGTCACCCTACGAGCAGTACTTC.

V and J are TRBV7-2 and TRBJ1-1; 12 bases are a match to TRBD1. V lost 6 bases, J lost 1 base, and 12 bases stayed unmatched. CDR1 and CDR2 from the germline V gene are SGHTA and FQGNSA. The CDR3 spans 18 residues. The CDR3, as DNA: TGTGCCAGCAGGGCCCGGGGACAGGGGGCTATTTGGAACACTGAAGCTTTCTTT. This translates into CASRARGQGAIWNTEAFF.

Ten or more counts support this clonotype. The V call is TRBV2, the J call TRBJ2-1; D is unresolved. Germline lookup yields CDR1 SNHLY and CDR2 FYNNEI. Trimming cost V 2 bases and J 4 bases, with 0 bases left between them. The CDR3 spans 11 residues. CDR3 loop: CASSEYNEQFF. CDR3 sequence (DNA): TGTGCCAGCAGTGAATACAATGAGCAGTTCTTC.

This clonotype came up many times. The V gene is TRBV15, the J gene TRBJ1-6; no reliable D call. This CDR3 comprises 16 residues. V lost 1 base and J 8 bases, leaving 15 bases between the germline ends. Germline assignment: CDR1 LNHNV and CDR2 YYDKDF (reference sequence). The CDR3 bases are TGTGCCACCAGCAGAGTGCTGGGCCGTGGGGATTCACCCCTCCACTTT. This gives the protein CATSRVLGRGDSPLHF.

This clonotype was counted ten times or more. The V and J genes are TRBV28 and TRBJ1-1; maybe TRBD1 (6 bases). Per the germline V gene, CDR1 is MDHEN and CDR2 is SYDVKM. V was trimmed by 6 bases and J by 4 bases, leaving 12 bases between them. The CDR3 totals 13 residues. CDR3 sequence (DNA): TGTGCCAGCAGGGACAGTGGGAGCACTGAAGCTTTCTTT. It codes for CASRDSGSTEAFF.

A few counts support this clonotype. The J gene is TRBJ1-2, the V gene TRBV18; 9 bases agree with TRBD1. Germline CDR1 KGHSH, CDR2 LQKENI. V dropped 6 bases and J dropped 3; count of bases not matched to a gene: 11. The CDR3 totals 16 residues. The CDR3 sequence is CASSLIGQGIYYGYTF. DNA of the CDR3: TGTGCCAGCTCGCTGATTGGACAGGGGATTTACTATGGCTACACCTTC.

The sample holds many counts of this clonotype. The CDR3 DNA sequence: TGTGCCAGCAGCTTAGATGCTAGCGGGGGAGAGACCCAGTACTTC. Translation gives CASSLDASGGETQYF. The chain recombines TRBV7-2 with TRBJ2-5; 10 nucleotides agree with TRBD2. The CDR3 is 15 amino acids. V shed 1 base, J shed 4 bases, and the junction held 3 bases outside the gene matches. The V gene's germline CDR1 is SGHTA and CDR2 FQGNSA.

With regard to this clonotype: A single base separates this from a much larger clone, so it may be a read error. V and J are TRBV2 and TRBJ2-5; 8 nucleotides align to TRBD2. This CDR3 region has 15 residues. From germline, CDR1 is SNHLY and CDR2 FYNNEI. The DNA for the CDR3 is TGTGCCAGCACCCGGCTAGCGGGTACCCAAGAGACCCAGCACTTC. It specifies CASTRLAGTQETQHF.

This clonotype occurred many times. The V and J genes are TRBV20-1 and TRBJ2-7, with 12 bases lining up with TRBD2. CDR3 length: 18 amino acids. Trimming cost V 4 bases and J 1 base; bases outside gene matches: 14. From germline, CDR1 is DFQATT and CDR2 SNEGSKA (reference sequence). This CDR3 is CSATPTSGGLLISYEQYF. In nucleotides, the CDR3 is TGCAGTGCTACGCCGACTAGCGGGGGCCTTCTTATATCCTACGAGCAGTACTTC.

At least ten counts were recorded for this clonotype. The chain employs TRBV29-1 and TRBJ2-3, with 10 bases matching TRBD1. The V gene end was trimmed by 2 bases and the J gene end by 3 bases; junction bases not matched to a gene: 2. This CDR3 is built from 14 residues. Germline V gives CDR1 SQVTM, CDR2 ANQGSEA. The DNA of the CDR3 is TGCAGCGTTGAAACGGACAGGGGGACAGATACGCAGTATTTT. It encodes CSVETDRGTDTQYF.